This T cell receptor beta chain was found in a study of lymphopenia after photon versus proton radiotherapy. Assay: immunoSEQ multiplex PCR; the TCRdb copy retains only in-frame clones and omits some. Of some 55,000 clones listed, over 70% are singletons. The CDR3 is 13 residues long. The V gene's germline CDR1 is SGHNT and CDR2 YYREEE (reference sequence). Trimming pared 4 bases from V and 8 bases from J, leaving 15 bases between. This rearrangement joins TRBV5-4 to TRBJ1-2, with D possibly being TRBD1 (6 bases). The origin of this receptor is a man aged 45 to 65 with gastric cancer. This sample comprised peripheral blood, obtained from a patient treated with photon-based radiotherapy. CDR3 DNA sequence: TGTGCCAGCAGCCGAACAGGGTTCGGAGGCTACACCTTC. Its translation is CASSRTGFGGYTF.